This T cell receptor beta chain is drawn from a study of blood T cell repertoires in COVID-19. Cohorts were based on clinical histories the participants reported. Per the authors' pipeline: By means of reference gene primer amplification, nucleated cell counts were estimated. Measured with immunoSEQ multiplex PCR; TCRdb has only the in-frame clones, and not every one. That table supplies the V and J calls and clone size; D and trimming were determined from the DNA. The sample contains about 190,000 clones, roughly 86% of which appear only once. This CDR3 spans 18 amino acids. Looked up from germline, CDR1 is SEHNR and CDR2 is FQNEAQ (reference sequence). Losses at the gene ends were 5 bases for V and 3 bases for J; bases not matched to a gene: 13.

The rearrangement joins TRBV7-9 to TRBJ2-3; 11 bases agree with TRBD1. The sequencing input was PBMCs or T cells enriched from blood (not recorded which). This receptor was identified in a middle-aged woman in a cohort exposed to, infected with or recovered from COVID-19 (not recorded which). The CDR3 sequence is CASSLGSPGTGGTDTQYF. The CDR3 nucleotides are TGTGCCAGCAGCCTGGGTAGTCCGGGGACAGGGGGGACAGATACGCAGTATTTT.